The clone carrying this T cell receptor (beta chain) was detected only a few times. Its antigen remains unidentified. The CDR3 is 18 residues long. Germline assignment: CDR1 SGHRS and CDR2 YFSETQ. Trimming removed 4 bases from V and 7 bases from J, with 27 bases in between. These data are taken from a study of identical twins. Unique molecular identifiers were in the cDNA, with template-switch universal primer binding. Each CDR3 protein gets one entry after TCRdb re-called the 5' RACE reads with MiXCR. The table has around 680,000 distinct CDR3 sequences, about 9.4% seen once; the top ten hold 0.75% to 1%. Findings and limits, study-wide: Beta clonotypes that were abundant in cord blood contained fewer insertions, a pattern absent from memory repertoires. Those out-of-frame alpha sequences shared by twins showed an excess of low generation probability.

This sample also appeared in a second study, on yellow fever vaccine responses in identical twins.

This receptor was taken from a woman aged 18-29 years in good health. The rearrangement joins TRBV5-1 to TRBJ2-1; D possibly matches TRBD1 or TRBD2 (5 bases each). The sequenced material came from PBMCs. In DNA form, the CDR3 reads TGCGCCAGCAGCCCCCGGGGTTTGGACGGACATCGCAAAAATGAGCAGTTCTTC. It specifies CASSPRGLDGHRKNEQFF. Full variable domain (outside the CDR3, taken from reference TRBV5-1 and TRBJ2-1): KAGVTQTPRYLIKTRGQQVTLSCSPISGHRSVSWYQQTPGQGLQFLFEYFSETQRNKGNFPGRFSGRQFSNSRSEMNVSTLELGDSALYLCASSPRGLDGHRKNEQFFGPGTRLTVL.